This T cell receptor beta chain was profiled in a study of T cells in Graves' hyperthyroidism and ophthalmopathy. On the study more broadly: Peripheral blood was secured at the point of initial diagnosis, before any treatment.

From RNA transcripts, TCR beta CDR3 regions were amplified. A set of HTBI primers served as the primers for a first-round RT-PCR of the TCR CDR3. TCRdb fed the multiplex PCR reads into MiXCR, producing one record per CDR3 protein. The data contain fewer than 750,000 distinct CDR3 sequences, over 12% of them singletons. CDR1 MDHEN and CDR2 SYDVKM come from the germline V gene. V was shortened by 2 bases and J by 6 bases, with 13 bases between the two germline ends. The CDR3 is made up of 15 amino acids. Notes on the study in general: Separating ophthalmopathy from stable hyperthyroidism was achieved by a 13 V-J model. The model anticipated ophthalmopathy a median approximately 6.5 months pre-onset. In the blood, most expanded thyroid clonotypes above 0.001 appeared as well.

There are many counts of this clonotype. What it binds is unknown. The J gene is TRBJ2-2, the V gene TRBV28; D is possibly TRBD1 or TRBD2 (5 bases each). This TCR derives from a woman between 40 and 55 years old with Graves' ophthalmopathy. The sample consisted of blood. CDR3 amino acids: CASSLSQGESGELFF. In DNA, the CDR3 is TGTGCCAGCAGTTTAAGCCAGGGAGAATCCGGGGAGCTGTTTTTT.